Listed here are 21 T cell receptor beta chains from one sample, sequenced in a study of radiotherapy plus CTLA-4 blockade in lung cancer. Repertoires were generated with immunoSEQ multiplex PCR, while TCRdb's copy carries only in-frame clones and drops some. The repertoire holds roughly 78,000 clones, 78% seen once, with 7.1% in the top ten. The sample was peripheral blood, taken from a patient treated with radiotherapy plus ipilimumab. These receptors all come from a human donor with non-small cell lung cancer who had a complete response to radiotherapy plus ipilimumab.

The rearrangement links TRBV7-6 to TRBJ1-3; no definite D call. Trimming stripped 3 bases from V and 0 bases from J, with 15 bases between. The V gene's germline CDR1 is SGHVS and CDR2 FNYEAQ. The CDR3 is 17 amino acids. CDR3 region: CASSFPTKGSSGNTIYF. CDR3 DNA: TGTGCCAGCAGCTTCCCCACAAAAGGAAGCTCTGGAAACACCATATATTTT.

J is TRBJ1-3 and V is TRBV9; unclear D gene. Trimming took 0 bases from V and 2 from J, leaving 18 bases between them. The CDR3 totals 18 residues. The V gene's germline CDR1 is SGDLS and CDR2 YYNGEE. The CDR3 nucleotides are TGTGCCAGCAGCGTAGGGTCAATACAGAAGCTAACTGGAAACACCATATATTTT. Translation: CASSVGSIQKLTGNTIYF.

By share, this clone counts as medium-sized (0.01 to 0.1%). This chain joins TRBV18 and TRBJ2-2, with a tentative D call TRBD1 (5 bases). The CDR3 is 15 residues long. The germline CDR1 and CDR2 sequences are KGHSH and LQKENI. The ends were cut back, 0 bases at V and 4 bases at J, with 9 bases in the middle. The CDR3: CASSPPQGATGELFF. CDR3 bases: TGTGCCAGCTCACCACCCCAGGGCGCCACCGGGGAGCTGTTTTTT.

This chain uses TRBV7-2 with TRBJ1-2; D unresolved. The V gene's germline CDR1 is SGHTA and CDR2 FQGNSA. The V gene lost 1 base and the J gene lost 4 bases, with 7 bases spanning the gap. This CDR3 is built from 13 residues. The CDR3 is CASSLGAGYGYTF. CDR3 DNA: TGTGCCAGCAGCTTAGGAGCGGGCTATGGCTACACCTTC.

This clone occurred once. The genes are TRBV5-6 and TRBJ2-1, with 7 bases fitting TRBD2. The CDR3 contains 13 residues. Germline lookup yields CDR1 SGHDT and CDR2 YYEEEE. Trimming cost V 2 bases and J 6 bases; bases outside gene matches: 2. The CDR3 loop reads CASSFAGVNEQFF. For the CDR3, the DNA is TGTGCCAGCAGCTTTGCGGGGGTCAATGAGCAGTTCTTC.

The rearrangement uses TRBV6-1 and TRBJ2-3; D gene uncertain. The germline gives CDR1 MNHNS, CDR2 SASEGT. This CDR3 contains 13 residues. The V end lost 8 bases, the J end lost 1 base, and 10 bases lay between the germline ends. In nucleotides, the CDR3 is TGTGCCAGCTCCCAGACCCGCACAGATACGCAGTATTTT. The encoded protein is CASSQTRTDTQYF.

The V and J genes are TRBV7-9 and TRBJ1-2; D unresolved. Germline-derived CDR1 and CDR2 are SEHNR and FQNEAQ (reference sequence). The CDR3 length is 16 residues. Trimming pared 5 bases from V and 6 bases from J, leaving 22 bases between. CDR3 in amino acids: CASSPGGLGAAHGYTF. DNA for the CDR3: TGTGCCAGCAGCCCAGGCGGTCTTGGAGCCGCTCATGGCTACACCTTC.

The chain links TRBV6-6 to TRBJ2-1; D gene ambiguous. The CDR3 runs 10 residues. Trimming cost V 8 bases and J 5 bases, with 4 bases left between them. From germline, CDR1 is MNHNY and CDR2 SVGAGI (reference sequence). CDR3 in amino acids: CASAHNEQFF. In nucleotides, the CDR3 is TGTGCCAGCGCGCACAATGAGCAGTTCTTC.

The chain recombines TRBV7-8 with TRBJ2-3, with D possibly called TRBD1 or TRBD2 (5 bases each). Germline CDR1 reads SGHVS; CDR2 reads FQNEAQ. The CDR3 is 15 amino acids. Trimming pared 11 bases from V and 2 bases from J, leaving 20 bases between. CDR3 DNA sequence: TGTGCCGGTACAGGAAGCGGTCCGATCACAGATACGCAGTATTTT. Translating it yields CAGTGSGPITDTQYF.

This clone was found once. This chain links TRBV7-9 with TRBJ2-7, with D maybe TRBD2 (6 bases). CDR3 length: 14 residues. V shed 3 bases and J shed 4 bases, with 13 bases lying between them. Per the germline V gene, CDR1 is SEHNR and CDR2 is FQNEAQ (reference sequence). The CDR3 DNA is TGTGCCAGCAGCTTGTCCTTAGCGGAGTACGAGCAGTACTTC. It is translated as CASSLSLAEYEQYF.

The chain is built from TRBV4-3 and TRBJ2-5; no definite D call. The CDR3 contains 15 residues. The V end lost 0 bases, the J end lost 1 base, and 9 bases lay between the germline ends. Germline assignment: CDR1 LGHNA and CDR2 YSLEER. CDR3 in amino acids: CASSQDHHGQETQYF. Written as DNA, the CDR3 is TGCGCCAGCAGCCAAGATCATCACGGCCAAGAGACCCAGTACTTC.

The rearrangement joins TRBV30 to TRBJ2-2; 7 nucleotides line up with TRBD1. The CDR3 spans 14 residues. Per the germline V gene, CDR1 is GTSNPN and CDR2 is SVGIG (reference sequence). The V and J ends lost 4 bases and 1 base, in that order; junction bases with no gene match: 3. For the CDR3, the DNA is TGTGCCTGGACCGGGACAGTGAACACCGGGGAGCTGTTTTTT. Amino acids: CAWTGTVNTGELFF. Based on the CDR3 plus reference TRBV30 and TRBJ2-2, the full variable domain is SQTIHQWPATLVQPVGSPLSLECTVEGTSNPNLYWYRQAAGRGLQLLFYSVGIGQISSEVPQNLSASRPQDRQFILSSKKLLLSDSGFYLCAWTGTVNTGELFFGEGSRLTVL.

As to this clone: Since no conserved phenylalanine or tryptophan closes the CDR3, a read error is the likely cause. The chain carries TRBV6-5 and TRBJ2-3, with TRBD2 identical over 7 bases. Trimming removed 6 bases from V and 2 bases from J; junction bases left unmatched: 5. Germline CDR1 is MNHEY and CDR2 is SVGAGI. CDR3 length: 14 amino acids. The CDR3 nucleotides read TGTGCCAGCAGAACCGGGACTAACACAGATACGCAGTATCTT. The encoded protein is CASRTGTNTDTQYL.

V gene TRBV6-5 combines with J gene TRBJ2-7; 7 bases are a match to TRBD1. In germline, CDR1 is MNHEY, CDR2 SVGAGI. The CDR3 runs 14 residues. V lost 6 bases and J lost 6; bases outside the gene matches: 11. The CDR3 nucleotides are TGTGCCAGCAGCTTGACAGGGAGCCATCGCGAGCAGTACGTC. Protein product: CASSLTGSHREQYV.

This rearrangement joins TRBV7-8 to TRBJ2-5, with a weak D call TRBD2 (6 bases). Between the trimmed V and J ends, which lost 2 bases and 5 bases, there was a span of 18 bases. The CDR3 has 16 amino acids. From germline, CDR1 is SGHVS and CDR2 FQNEAQ. Here the CDR3 DNA reads TGTGCCAGCAGCTTACGCTTTGGGGGGTTAGGTGAGACCCAGTACTTC. This encodes CASSLRFGGLGETQYF.

The gene calls are TRBV15 and TRBJ2-3; D not resolved. CDR1 and CDR2 from the germline V gene are LNHNV and YYDKDF (reference sequence). V shed 5 bases and J shed 3 bases, with 15 bases lying between them. The length of the CDR3 is 15 residues. Written as DNA, the CDR3 is TGTGCCACCAGCCTCGTCTTGGGGTCAACAGATACGCAGTATTTT. It is translated as CATSLVLGSTDTQYF.

In its sample, this clone was seen once. This sequence joins TRBV19 and TRBJ2-7; 8 bases match TRBD2. The germline CDR1 and CDR2 sequences are LNHDA and SQIVND (reference sequence). V shed 8 bases, J shed 7 bases, and the junction held 4 bases outside the gene matches. The CDR3 has 11 amino acids. The CDR3 coding sequence is TGTGCCAGTGCCGGCGGGGGGGAGCAGTACGTC. Residues: CASAGGGEQYV.

The V gene is TRBV10-1, the J gene TRBJ1-3, with D possibly TRBD1 on 5 matching bases. Germline V gene lookup returns CDR1 WNHNN and CDR2 SYGVQD (reference sequence). The CDR3 sequence is 15 residues long. The ends were cut back, 0 bases at V and 3 bases at J, with 9 bases in the middle. The chain's CDR3 is CASSESKGIGNTIYF. The CDR3 bases are TGCGCCAGCAGTGAGTCGAAGGGGATTGGAAACACCATATATTTT.

This chain links TRBV13 with TRBJ1-2, with D hard to call. CDR1 is PRHDT and CDR2 is FYEKMQ in the germline V gene (reference sequence). CDR3 length: 14 amino acids. The V gene lost 0 bases and the J gene lost 8 bases, with 13 bases spanning the gap. DNA for the CDR3: TGTGCCAGCAGCTTAGGCACAGTTTCTGCGGGCTACACCTTC. Its translation: CASSLGTVSAGYTF.

This sequence joins TRBV11-3 and TRBJ1-2, with D tentatively TRBD1 (6 bases). CDR1 is SGHNT, CDR2 YENEEA, per germline. CDR3 length equals 14 residues. V was cut by 5 bases and J by 2 bases, with 12 bases left in between. The chain's CDR3 is CASSQGGSNYGYTF. CDR3 nucleotides: TGTGCCAGCAGCCAAGGGGGTTCAAACTATGGCTACACCTTC. Full variable domain (outside the CDR3, taken from reference TRBV11-3 and TRBJ1-2): EAGVVQSPRYKIIEKKQPVAFWCNPISGHNTLYWYLQNLGQGPELLIRYENEEAVDDSQLPKDRFSAERLKGVDSTLKIQPAELGDSAVYLCASSQGGSNYGYTFGSGTRLTVV.

V is TRBV9 and J is TRBJ2-1; the match to TRBD1 covers 8 bases. The trim removed 4 bases at V and 9 bases at J, leaving 9 bases unmatched. CDR3 length equals 14 residues. Germline V gene data show CDR1 as SGDLS and CDR2 as YYNGEE. The CDR3 loop reads CASSFTRGTGEQFF. CDR3 DNA: TGTGCCAGCAGCTTCACTAGGGGGACAGGTGAGCAGTTCTTC.